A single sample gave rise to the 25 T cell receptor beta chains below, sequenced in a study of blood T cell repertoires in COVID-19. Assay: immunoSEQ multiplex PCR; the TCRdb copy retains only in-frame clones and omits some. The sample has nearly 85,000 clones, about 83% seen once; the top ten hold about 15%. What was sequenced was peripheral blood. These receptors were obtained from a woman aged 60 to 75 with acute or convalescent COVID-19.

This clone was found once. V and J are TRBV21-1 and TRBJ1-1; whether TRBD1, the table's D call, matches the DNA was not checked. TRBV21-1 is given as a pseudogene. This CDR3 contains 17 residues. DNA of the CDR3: TGTGCCAGCAGCAATCCCCGGGACAGGGGTGAGGCGGCAGGTGCTTTCTTT. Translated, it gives CASSNPRDRGEAAGAFF.

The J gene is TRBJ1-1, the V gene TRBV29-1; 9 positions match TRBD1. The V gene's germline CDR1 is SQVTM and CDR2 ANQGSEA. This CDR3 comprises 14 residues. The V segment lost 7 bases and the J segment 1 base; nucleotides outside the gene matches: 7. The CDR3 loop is CSARTGVGNTEAFF. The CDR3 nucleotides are TGCAGCGCCCGGACAGGGGTCGGGAACACTGAAGCTTTCTTT.

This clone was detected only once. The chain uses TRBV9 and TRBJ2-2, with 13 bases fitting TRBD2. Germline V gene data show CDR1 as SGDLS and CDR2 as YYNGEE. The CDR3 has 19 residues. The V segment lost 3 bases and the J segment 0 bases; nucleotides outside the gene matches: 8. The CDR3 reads CASSGGLAGTPANTGELFF. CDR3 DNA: TGTGCCAGCAGCGGGGGACTAGCGGGGACTCCCGCGAACACCGGGGAGCTGTTTTTT.

CDR3 nucleotide sequence: TGTGCCAGCAGCTTAGGCAGACGGGGTAGGGCAACTAATGAAAAACTGTTTTTT. Amino acids: CASSLGRRGRATNEKLFF. This chain uses TRBV11-2 with TRBJ1-4; D gene unclear. Germline V CDR1 and CDR2: SGHAT, FQNNGV. V lost 1 base and J 0 bases, leaving 15 bases between the germline ends. The CDR3 spans 18 residues.

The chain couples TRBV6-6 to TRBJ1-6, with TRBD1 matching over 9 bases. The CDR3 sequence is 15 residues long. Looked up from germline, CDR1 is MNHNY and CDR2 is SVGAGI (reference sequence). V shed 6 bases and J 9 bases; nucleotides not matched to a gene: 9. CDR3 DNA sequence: TGTGCCAGCAGCAACCGACAGGGGGAAGGTTCACCCCTCCACTTT. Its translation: CASSNRQGEGSPLHF.

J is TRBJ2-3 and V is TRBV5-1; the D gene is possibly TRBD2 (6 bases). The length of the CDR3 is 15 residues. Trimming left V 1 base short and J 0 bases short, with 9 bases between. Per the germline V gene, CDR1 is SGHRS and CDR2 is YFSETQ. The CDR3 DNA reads TGCGCCAGCAGCTTGTACGGGAGTAGCACAGATACGCAGTATTTT. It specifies CASSLYGSSTDTQYF. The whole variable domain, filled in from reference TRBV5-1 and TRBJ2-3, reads KAGVTQTPRYLIKTRGQQVTLSCSPISGHRSVSWYQQTPGQGLQFLFEYFSETQRNKGNFPGRFSGRQFSNSRSEMNVSTLELGDSALYLCASSLYGSSTDTQYFGPGTRLTVL.

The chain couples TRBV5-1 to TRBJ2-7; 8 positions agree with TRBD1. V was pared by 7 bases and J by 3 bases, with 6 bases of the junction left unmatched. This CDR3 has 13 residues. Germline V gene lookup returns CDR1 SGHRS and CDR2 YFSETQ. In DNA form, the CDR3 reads TGCGCCAGCGCCCGGGACAGGTTCTACGAGCAGTACTTC. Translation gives CASARDRFYEQYF.

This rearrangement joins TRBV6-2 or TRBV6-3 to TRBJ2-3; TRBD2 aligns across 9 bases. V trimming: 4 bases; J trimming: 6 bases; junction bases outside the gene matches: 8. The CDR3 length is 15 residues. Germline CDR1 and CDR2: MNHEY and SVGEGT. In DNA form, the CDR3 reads TGTGCCAGCAGTTCCGGGGGGACTAGCTGGGATACGCAGTATTTT. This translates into CASSSGGTSWDTQYF.

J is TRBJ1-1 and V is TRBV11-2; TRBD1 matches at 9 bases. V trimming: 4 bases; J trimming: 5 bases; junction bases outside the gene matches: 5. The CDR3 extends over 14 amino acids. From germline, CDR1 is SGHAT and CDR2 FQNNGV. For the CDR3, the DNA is TGTGCCAGCAGCTCACAGGGGGCGCGTACTGAAGCTTTCTTT. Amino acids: CASSSQGARTEAFF.

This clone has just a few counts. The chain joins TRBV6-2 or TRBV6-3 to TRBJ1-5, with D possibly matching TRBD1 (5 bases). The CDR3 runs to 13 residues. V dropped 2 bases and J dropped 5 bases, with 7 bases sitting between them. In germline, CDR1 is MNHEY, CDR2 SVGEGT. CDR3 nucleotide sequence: TGTGCCAGCAGTTACGACAGCTATCAGCCCCAGCATTTT. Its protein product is CASSYDSYQPQHF.

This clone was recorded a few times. The chain's CDR3 is CASSLAGGLLRSWYF. DNA for the CDR3: TGTGCCAGCAGCCTAGCGGGGGGATTACTACGTAGTTGGTACTTC. The gene calls are TRBV13 and TRBJ2-7, with TRBD2 identical over 11 bases. Germline V gene data show CDR1 as PRHDT and CDR2 as FYEKMQ (reference sequence). J was trimmed by 12 bases and V by 5 bases; bases with no gene match: 15. The CDR3 contains 15 residues.

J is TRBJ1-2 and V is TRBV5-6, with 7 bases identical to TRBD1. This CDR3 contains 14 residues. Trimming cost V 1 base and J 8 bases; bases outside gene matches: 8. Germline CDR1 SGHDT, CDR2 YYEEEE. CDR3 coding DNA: TGTGCCAGCAGCTTGTTGCAGGCAGGGGGAGGCTACACCTTC. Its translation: CASSLLQAGGGYTF.

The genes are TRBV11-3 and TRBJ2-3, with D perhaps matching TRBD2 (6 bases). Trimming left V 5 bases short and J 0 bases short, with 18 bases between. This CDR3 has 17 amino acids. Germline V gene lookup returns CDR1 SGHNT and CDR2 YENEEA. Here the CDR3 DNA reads TGTGCCAGCAGCCGTATAATTAGCGGTACAAGCACAGATACGCAGTATTTT. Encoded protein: CASSRIISGTSTDTQYF.

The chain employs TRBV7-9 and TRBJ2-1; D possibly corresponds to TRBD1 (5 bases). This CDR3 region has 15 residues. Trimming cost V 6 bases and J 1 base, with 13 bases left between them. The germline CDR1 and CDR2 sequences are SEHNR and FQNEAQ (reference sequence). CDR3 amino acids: CASRPGAVSYNEQFF. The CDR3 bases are TGTGCCAGCAGGCCTGGGGCGGTTTCCTACAATGAGCAGTTCTTC.

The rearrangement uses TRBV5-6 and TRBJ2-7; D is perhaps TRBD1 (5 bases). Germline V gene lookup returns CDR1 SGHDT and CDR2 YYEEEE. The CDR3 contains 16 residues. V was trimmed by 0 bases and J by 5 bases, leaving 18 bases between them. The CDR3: CASSLAPTDLLHEQYF. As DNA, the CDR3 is TGTGCCAGCAGCTTGGCCCCGACAGATTTGCTCCACGAGCAGTACTTC. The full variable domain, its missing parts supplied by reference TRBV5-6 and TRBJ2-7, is DAGVTQSPTHLIKTRGQQVTLRCSPKSGHDTVSWYQQALGQGPQFIFQYYEEEERQRGNFPDRFSGHQFPNYSSELNVNALLLGDSALYLCASSLAPTDLLHEQYFGPGTRLTVT.

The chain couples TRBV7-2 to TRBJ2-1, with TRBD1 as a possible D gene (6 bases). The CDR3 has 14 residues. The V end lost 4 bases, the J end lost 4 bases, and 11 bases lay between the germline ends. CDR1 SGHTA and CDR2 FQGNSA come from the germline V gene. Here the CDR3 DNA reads TGTGCCAGCAGCTCAGGGGTTAGGTACAATGAGCAGTTCTTC. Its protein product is CASSSGVRYNEQFF.

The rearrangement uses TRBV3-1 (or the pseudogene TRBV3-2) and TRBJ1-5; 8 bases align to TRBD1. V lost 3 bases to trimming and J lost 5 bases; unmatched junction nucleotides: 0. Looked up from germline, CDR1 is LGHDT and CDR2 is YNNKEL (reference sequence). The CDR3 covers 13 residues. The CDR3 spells CASSQTGDQPQHF. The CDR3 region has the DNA TGTGCCAGCAGCCAGACAGGGGATCAGCCCCAGCATTTT.

The CDR3 is CASSIVSSFYYTDTQYF. The CDR3 nucleotides read TGTGCCAGTAGTATAGTAAGCAGTTTTTACTACACAGATACGCAGTATTTT. The V and J genes are TRBV19 and TRBJ2-3, with D uncertain. Germline loops: CDR1 LNHDA, CDR2 SQIVND (reference sequence). Trimming removed 1 base from V and 2 bases from J, with 16 bases in between. The CDR3 sequence is 17 residues long.

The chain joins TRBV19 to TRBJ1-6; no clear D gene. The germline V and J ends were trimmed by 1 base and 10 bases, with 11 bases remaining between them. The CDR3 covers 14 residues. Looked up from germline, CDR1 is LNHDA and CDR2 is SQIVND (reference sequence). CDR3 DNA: TGTGCCAGTAGTATAGGGGAGGGTTTCTCACCCCTCCACTTT. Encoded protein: CASSIGEGFSPLHF.

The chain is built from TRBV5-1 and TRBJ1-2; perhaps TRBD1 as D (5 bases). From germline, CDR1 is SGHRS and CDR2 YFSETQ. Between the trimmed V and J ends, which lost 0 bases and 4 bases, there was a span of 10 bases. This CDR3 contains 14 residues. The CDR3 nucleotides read TGCGCCAGCAGCTTGGGACAGATTGGCTATGGCTACACCTTC. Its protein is CASSLGQIGYGYTF. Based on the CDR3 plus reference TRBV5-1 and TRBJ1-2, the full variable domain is KAGVTQTPRYLIKTRGQQVTLSCSPISGHRSVSWYQQTPGQGLQFLFEYFSETQRNKGNFPGRFSGRQFSNSRSEMNVSTLELGDSALYLCASSLGQIGYGYTFGSGTRLTVV.

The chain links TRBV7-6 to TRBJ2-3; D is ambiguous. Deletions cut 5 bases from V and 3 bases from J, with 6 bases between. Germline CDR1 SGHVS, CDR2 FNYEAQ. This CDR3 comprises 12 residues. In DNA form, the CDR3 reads TGTGCCAGCAGCCTCCTAACAGATACGCAGTATTTT. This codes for CASSLLTDTQYF.

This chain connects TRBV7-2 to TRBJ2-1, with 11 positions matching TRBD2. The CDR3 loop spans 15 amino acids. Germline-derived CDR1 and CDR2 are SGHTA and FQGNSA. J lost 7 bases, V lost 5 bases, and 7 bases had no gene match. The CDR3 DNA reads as TGTGCCAGCAGCACACTAGCGGGGGTACCTAATGAGCAGTTCTTC. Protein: CASSTLAGVPNEQFF.

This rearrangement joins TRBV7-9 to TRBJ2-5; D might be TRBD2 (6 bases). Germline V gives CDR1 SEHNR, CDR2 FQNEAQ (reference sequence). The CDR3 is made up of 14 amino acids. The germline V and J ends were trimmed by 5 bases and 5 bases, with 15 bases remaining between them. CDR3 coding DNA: TGTGCCAGCAGCCCGCGTGCGGGGCCGGAGACCCAGTACTTC. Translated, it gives CASSPRAGPETQYF.

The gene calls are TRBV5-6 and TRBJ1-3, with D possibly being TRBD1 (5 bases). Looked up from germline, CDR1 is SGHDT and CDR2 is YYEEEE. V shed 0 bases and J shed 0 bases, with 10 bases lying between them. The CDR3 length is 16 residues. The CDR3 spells CASSLVAGGSGNTIYF. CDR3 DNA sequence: TGTGCCAGCAGCTTGGTGGCCGGGGGCTCTGGAAACACCATATATTTT.

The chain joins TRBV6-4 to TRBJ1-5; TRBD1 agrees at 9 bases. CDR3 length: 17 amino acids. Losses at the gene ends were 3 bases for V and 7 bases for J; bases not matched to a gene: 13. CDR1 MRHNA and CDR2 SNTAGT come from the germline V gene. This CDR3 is CASSEYHGGTGLQPQHF. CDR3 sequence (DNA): TGTGCCAGCAGTGAATATCACGGGGGGACAGGGCTACAGCCCCAGCATTTT.